The entry below gives a single T cell receptor beta chain sequence along with its context. This receptor's antigen is unknown. One end of the junction fails to match germline, which may point to a read error. TCRbeta CDR3 regions were amplified from genomic DNA by means of the immunoSEQ Assay, a bias-controlled multiplex PCR. Per the original workflow: The number of nucleated cells in each sample was estimated from the amplification of reference gene primers within the assay. Sequence reads were collapsed and filtered to measure the absolute abundance of every unique TCRbeta CDR3 rearrangement. For each sample, productive Simpson clonality was calculated by taking the square root of Simpson's diversity index across productive rearrangements. In its TCRdb copy, this immuneACCESS table keeps in-frame sequences only and misses some clones. Where compared with another copy, unresolved V genes explain less than half of these, and the others have no known cause. V and J calls and clone size are copied from that table; D and trimming were computed from the DNA. In this sample the table shows more than 300,000 clones, approximately 90% of which occur a single time. Approximately 1.2% of the sample lies in the top ten.

These data come from a study of blood T cell repertoires in COVID-19 (dated by TCRdb to 2018 to 2020). Concerning the study at large: Samples covering the acute and convalescent phases of COVID-19 were provided by collaborators in the United States, Italy and Spain. The samples were drawn from the first 160 participants of the ongoing ImmuneRACE study and from 1,254 subjects provided by 6 global collaborators. Deeply sampled blood TCRbeta repertoires from subjects exposed to, actively infected with, or recovered from COVID-19 were included in the dataset. The material from the prospective study consisted of cDNA or gDNA derived from T cells, B-cell-depleted T cells, or PBMCs. Nearly every sample came with metadata listing a de-identified subject ID, COVID-19 status, age in years and sex. Where HLA class I and class II types were available, the types were taken from metadata supplied by the sample provider, not from assay-based typing. A freely available public database, intended as a resource for researchers studying the immune response to SARS-CoV-2, is where the repertoires were released. Study-wide findings and limitations: Clinical and demographic metadata were provided uncurated, with the amount varying by source and participant.

Participants in the prospective study were enrolled through a virtual design, were aged roughly 18 to 90 years, and lived in some 24 United States geographic areas. Cohort assignment in the prospective study relied on participant-reported clinical history from a screening survey and a study questionnaire. Recovered participants in ImmuneRACE Cohort 3 were defined by two consecutive negative NP/OP PCR tests, clearance by a healthcare professional, or resolution of symptoms. In the prospective study, mobile phlebotomists collected whole blood, serum and a nasopharyngeal or oropharyngeal swab from each participant. Prospective study participants could optionally give additional blood draws and questionnaires over a roughly two-month period. Prospective study blood samples were shipped either frozen or at room temperature before DNA extraction. There are 13 amino acids in the CDR3, from cysteine to phenylalanine inclusive. The retained sequence is limited to the CDR3, 39 bases, with the frame set at the first base. The germline V gene yields SGHAT for CDR1 and FQNNGV for CDR2.

The chain is made from TRBV11-2 and TRBJ1-2; TRBD1 is perhaps the D gene, given 5 matching bases. Sequencing input: PBMCs or T cells enriched from blood (not recorded which). The TCR originated in a woman aged 18-30 years who had recovered from COVID-19. CDR3 region: CASSLGQRSASRF. In nucleotides, the sequence is TGTGCCAGCAGCTTGGGGCAGCGATCTGCCTCCCGCTTC.